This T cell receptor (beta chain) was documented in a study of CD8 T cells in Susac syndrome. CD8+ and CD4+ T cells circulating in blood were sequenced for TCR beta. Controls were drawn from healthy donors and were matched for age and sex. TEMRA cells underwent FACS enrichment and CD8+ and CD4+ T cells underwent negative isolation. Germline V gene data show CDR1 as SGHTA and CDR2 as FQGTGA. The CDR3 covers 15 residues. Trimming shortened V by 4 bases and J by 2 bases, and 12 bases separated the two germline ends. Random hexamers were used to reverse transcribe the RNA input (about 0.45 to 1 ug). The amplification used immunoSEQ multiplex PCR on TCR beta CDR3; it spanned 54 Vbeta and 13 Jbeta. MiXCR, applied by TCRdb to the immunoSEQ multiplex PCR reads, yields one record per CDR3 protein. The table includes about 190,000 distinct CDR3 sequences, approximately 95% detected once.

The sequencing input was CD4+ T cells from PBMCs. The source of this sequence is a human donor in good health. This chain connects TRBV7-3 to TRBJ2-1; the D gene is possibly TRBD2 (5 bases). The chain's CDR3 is CASSSLASAYNEQFF. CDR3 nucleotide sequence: TGTGCCAGCAGCTCCCTAGCCTCTGCCTACAATGAGCAGTTCTTC.